The 4 T cell receptor beta chains below come from one sample, sequenced in a study of cytomegalovirus exposure and HLA in healthy donors. 13 Jbeta primers and 60 Vbeta primers were used for the PCR. The repertoire was sequenced with immunoSEQ multiplex PCR; TCRdb's copy has only in-frame clones and lacks some. The sample lists a few hundred thousand clones, approximately 80% seen once, with about 10% in the top ten. The specimen was PBMCs. These receptors all come from a woman between 50 and 59 years old in good health and CMV-seropositive.

This clone was observed a few times. The CDR3 here is CASSFYTDTQYF. CDR3 coding DNA: TGTGCCAGCAGCTTTTACACAGATACGCAGTATTTT. J is TRBJ2-3 and V is TRBV5-6; D is unclear. Between the trimmed V and J ends, which lost 2 bases and 2 bases, there was a span of 3 bases. In germline, CDR1 is SGHDT, CDR2 YYEEEE. The CDR3 runs 12 residues.

This chain connects TRBV7-9 to TRBJ1-1; weak D call: TRBD1 (6 bases). The CDR3 is 14 residues long. The V and J ends lost 4 bases and 1 base respectively, with 10 bases between them. Germline values: CDR1 SEHNR, CDR2 FQNEAQ (reference sequence). The CDR3 DNA reads TGTGCCAGCAGCTGGGGGACATCGAACACTGAAGCTTTCTTT. Residues: CASSWGTSNTEAFF. The whole variable domain, remainder taken from reference TRBV7-9 and TRBJ1-1, is DTGVSQNPRHKITKRGQNVTFRCDPISEHNRLYWYRQTLGQGPEFLTYFQNEAQLEKSRLLSDRFSAERPKGSFSTLEIQRTEQGDSAMYLCASSWGTSNTEAFFGQGTRLTVV.

This clone was detected once. This sequence joins TRBV5-1 and TRBJ1-1; D is possibly TRBD1 (6 bases). Looked up from germline, CDR1 is SGHRS and CDR2 is YFSETQ. V lost 0 bases and J 6 bases, leaving 12 bases between the germline ends. The CDR3 totals 14 residues. The CDR3 spells CASSLVQGHSEAFF. DNA for the CDR3: TGCGCCAGCAGCTTGGTTCAGGGGCATTCTGAAGCTTTCTTT.

This chain's CDR3 is CASRTGPGGYNEQFF. The CDR3 nucleotides read TGTGCCAGCAGAACGGGGCCAGGGGGTTACAATGAGCAGTTCTTC. The rearrangement uses TRBV16 and TRBJ2-1; 7 bases are shared with TRBD1. The germline gives CDR1 KGHSY, CDR2 FQNENV. The CDR3 spans 15 residues. V lost 6 bases, J lost 4 bases, and 9 bases stayed unmatched.